This T cell receptor beta chain is from a study of response to subunit inactivated influenza vaccine. MiXCR was run by TCRdb on the RT-PCR reads, yielding one entry per CDR3 protein. The sample consists of hundreds of thousands of distinct CDR3 sequences, around 15% of them appearing once. CDR3 size: 15 residues. V dropped 0 bases and J dropped 1 base, with 10 bases sitting between them. The germline V gene encodes CDR1 SGDLS and CDR2 YYNGEE. This clonotype has only a few counts. Sequences were derived from PBMCs from blood, sampled 14 to 15 days before vaccination. The rearrangement joins TRBV9 to TRBJ2-5; TRBD1 or TRBD2 may be the D gene (5 bases each). The origin of this receptor is a man aged 45-65 years who received an inactivated influenza vaccine. As DNA, the CDR3 is TGTGCCAGCAGCGTAGTAGGGGAGCCCCAAGAGACCCAGTACTTC. Amino acid sequence: CASSVVGEPQETQYF.